The clone carrying this TCR beta chain was seen once. What it recognizes is unknown. The sample originates from a study of T cell responses to AZD1222 COVID-19 vaccine. Whole-study context: Second doses were pooled across both intervals (about 4 or about 12 weeks). General study results and limits: None of the repertoires were sampled until the peak T cell response had passed. Close to half of all spike-specific TCRs reportedly target regions of the variants that are unmutated. Females outnumbered males among donors, who were mostly white British; clonal diversity was possibly underestimated.

Sequencing used immunoSEQ multiplex PCR; TCRdb keeps in-frame clones, though not all of them. The data contain 55,000 to 65,000 clones, about 87% of them singletons. The clonotype comes from an adult in good health. The material was peripheral blood, obtained on day 0 of AZD1222 vaccination.

Here the CDR3 DNA reads TGTGCCAGCAGCTTAGGGCAGGCTGGGCTCCAGCATTTT. Translated: CASSLGQAGLQHF. The chain carries TRBV7-9 and TRBJ1-5; D not certain. CDR3 length equals 13 residues. Trimming took 1 base from V and 12 from J, leaving 13 bases between them. Germline V lookup: CDR1 SEHNR, CDR2 FQNEAQ (reference sequence). The entire variable domain, with the rest obtained from reference TRBV7-9 and TRBJ1-5, is as follows: DTGVSQNPRHKITKRGQNVTFRCDPISEHNRLYWYRQTLGQGPEFLTYFQNEAQLEKSRLLSDRFSAERPKGSFSTLEIQRTEQGDSAMYLCASSLGQAGLQHFGDGTRLSIL.